This is a list of T cell receptor beta chains from one sample in a study of T cells expressing NK-cell markers. TCRdb reanalyzed the 5' RACE reads, giving one entry per CDR3 protein sequence and no DNA. This table holds a few hundred thousand distinct CDR3 sequences. Sequenced sample: blood T cells: a sorted CD56 or NKG2C T cell subset, CD4+ or CD8+ T cells, or bulk PBMC T cells (not recorded which). The receptors derive from a man aged 18-69 years in good health. Each CDR3 is given with its conserved first and last residue. Each record gives: V gene, J gene, CDR3 protein.

TRBV7-8	TRBJ2-3	CASSLRAGGPSLTDTQYF
TRBV7-2	TRBJ1-2	CASSSFTTPYGYTF
TRBV7-9	TRBJ2-2	CASSLPPGTSGGSKTGELFF
TRBV5-1	TRBJ2-1	CASSPTWAKYNEQFF
TRBV28	TRBJ2-7	CASSFGFNKAYEQYF
TRBV15	TRBJ1-1	CATSRLTGGWETEAFF
TRBV12-5	TRBJ2-1	CASGPGDREVGQFF
TRBV27	TRBJ1-1	CASSFYRGGTEAFF
TRBV5-1	TRBJ2-2	CASSYGQIVNTGELFF
TRBV6-1	TRBJ2-3	CASRLAGSTDTQYF
TRBV6-1	TRBJ2-3	CASTSRRGGGDTQYF
TRBV7-9	TRBJ2-7	CASSPSPLSEQYF
TRBV27	TRBJ2-3	CASRSHHTGGSTDTQYF
TRBV7-3	TRBJ2-7	CASSLTQVAGIAYEQYF
TRBV6-5	TRBJ1-1	CASSYRPTRGPLNTEAFF
TRBV15	TRBJ1-2	CATSRGTGDDYGYTF
TRBV20-1	TRBJ2-1	CSATRGASGVNEQFF
TRBV11-2	TRBJ1-2	CASSKRNQEFTGNYGYTF
TRBV7-2	TRBJ2-1	CASSLDGGSGEQFF
TRBV7-9	TRBJ1-4	CASSLGAGANEKLFF
TRBV7-6	TRBJ2-5	CASSKLHQETQYF
TRBV6-5	TRBJ2-7	CASSYSVQGATEQYF
TRBV28	TRBJ2-3	CASSLDRLSTDTQYF
TRBV18	TRBJ2-7	CASSKEGSLYEQYF
TRBV5-5	TRBJ2-1	CASSLVSSGGAGNEQFF
TRBV6-1	TRBJ2-5	CASSDSLRGGGQETQYF
TRBV27	TRBJ2-7	CASSLRERGVDEQYF
TRBV12-3/TRBV12-4	TRBJ2-3	CASMLPSGLATDTQYF
TRBV20-1	TRBJ2-3	CSALLAGIRTDTQYF
TRBV5-1	TRBJ2-3	CASHRMTGGKVTDTQYF
TRBV5-4	TRBJ2-2	CASSSGVGLDNTGELFF
TRBV6-5	TRBJ2-3	CASKSAVSGGASSQYF
TRBV6-5	TRBJ2-3	CASSYAGTSIDTQYF
TRBV7-9	TRBJ1-1	CASSFGGTSNTEAFF
TRBV24-1	TRBJ2-1	CATSKAGTGLNEQFF
TRBV20-1	TRBJ2-5	CSALKAGGPGETQYF
TRBV20-1	TRBJ2-7	CSARGVDRYGYEQYF
TRBV7-8	TRBJ2-2	CASSLGSTGETGELFF
TRBV27	TRBJ2-6	CASSWGPSSGANVLTF
TRBV6-2/TRBV6-3	TRBJ2-3	CASRTAGGSTDTQYF
TRBV6-1	TRBJ2-5	CASRVGLLQETQYF
TRBV7-9	TRBJ2-3	CASSPRRDGGADYTQYF
TRBV18	TRBJ2-1	CASSPFLGQGNEQFF
TRBV20-1	TRBJ2-1	CSATPDSPRPSYNEQFF
TRBV6-6	TRBJ2-7	CASSLTGPREQYF
TRBV6-5	TRBJ2-7	CASSYRPGTGFEQYF
TRBV15	TRBJ1-4	CATPNPTNEKLFF
TRBV18	TRBJ2-7	CASSPLGTKSSYEQYF
TRBV2	TRBJ1-4	CASSPRLATNEKLFF
TRBV7-9	TRBJ2-5	CASSPKGRAQETQYF
TRBV5-5	TRBJ2-1	CASSLGGRGKNEQFF
TRBV7-9	TRBJ1-1	CASSDKDRYLNTEAFF
TRBV12-3/TRBV12-4	TRBJ1-1	CASSQTPNTEAFF
TRBV6-1	TRBJ2-7	CASTLGSSGFYEQYF
TRBV6-1	TRBJ1-5	CASSTLITGGNQPQHF